This record concerns one T cell receptor beta chain sequence. Its antigen remains unidentified. The record originates from a study of OX40 agonist ivuxolimab in advanced cancers. Across the study: Participants, 75% to 85% male, averaged around 60 years of age, ranging from roughly 20 to 85. Partial responses were achieved by three patients: one hepatocellular carcinoma, two cutaneous melanoma. Study results and caveats: The mean number of expanded clones was higher in CD8+ T cells than in CD4+. Partly responding patients at 0.1-3.0 mg/kg showed some of the smallest clonal expansion.

Germline V gene data show CDR1 as MDHEN and CDR2 as SYDVKM. The junction had 3 bases not matched to a gene; V was cut back by 5 bases and J by 2 bases. The CDR3 is 14 residues long. Clones were read by immunoSEQ multiplex PCR, and TCRdb kept only the in-frame ones, dropping some. The table has over 80,000 clones, approximately 87% seen once; the top ten hold around 4%. The chain has TRBV28 and TRBJ2-3; 8 bases match TRBD2. The material sequenced was CD4+ or CD8+ T cells sorted from blood, taken in a trial of the OX40 agonist ivuxolimab. This receptor was obtained from an adult with an advanced solid tumor such as melanoma, head and neck, liver or kidney cancer. CDR3 loop: CASSALAVTDTQYF. The CDR3 DNA is TGTGCCAGCAGTGCACTAGCGGTCACAGATACGCAGTATTTT.